This T cell receptor beta chain was sequenced in a study of neurological immune-mediated disorders. TCRdb passed the 5' RACE reads through MiXCR, listing each CDR3 protein once. This sample has 50,000 to 70,000 distinct CDR3 sequences, with 3.4% found just once. Looked up from germline, CDR1 is SGHTA and CDR2 is FQGNSA. This CDR3 has 20 residues. Trimming took 0 bases from V and 10 from J; bases not matched to a gene: 23. Overall study results and limits: The level of TCR clonal expansion was highest in patients with HTLV-1-associated myelopathy and lowest in multiple sclerosis, where it fell below the level seen in healthy controls. Sharing of CDR3 amino acid sequences among expanded clones across subjects was absent, suggesting private repertoires in all groups. One related-CDR3 cluster, identified by phylogenetic grouping, held the repertoires of 18 of 34 multiple sclerosis patients and was a possible signature.

For the unsorted libraries, 2 million PBMCs stored at -80 C served as input. This clonotype has ten or more counts. Its specificity is unknown. Sequencing input: PBMCs. This sequence joins TRBV7-2 and TRBJ2-1, with 8 bases lining up with TRBD2. This clonotype was sampled from a middle-aged man with multiple sclerosis. This CDR3 is CASSLAGLAGRSISSREQFF. DNA of the CDR3: TGTGCCAGCAGCTTAGCTGGATTAGCGGGGCGGTCTATAAGTAGTAGAGAGCAGTTCTTC.